Many counts were recorded for the clone carrying this TCR beta chain. Individual cDNA molecules received unique molecular identifiers. One entry per CDR3 protein results from TCRdb running MiXCR on the 5' RACE reads. Of roughly 26,000 distinct CDR3 sequences listed, roughly 5% were seen once; the top ten hold approximately 3.8%. These data belong to a study of early T cells in non-severe SARS-CoV-2 infection. Background on the study: The chains were unpaired, and the sequenced material was bulk RNA from unsorted whole blood.

Source material: whole blood. The TCR sequence derives from an adult who was a healthcare worker with PCR-confirmed SARS-CoV-2 infection or an uninfected control (not recorded which).

CDR3 amino acids: CATSEKTGALNQPQHF. Written as DNA, the CDR3 is TGTGCCACCAGTGAGAAGACAGGGGCGCTAAATCAGCCCCAGCATTTT. V gene TRBV24-1 combines with J gene TRBJ1-5; TRBD1 aligns across 8 bases. The V and J ends lost 4 bases and 4 bases, in that order; junction bases with no gene match: 8. CDR1 KGHDR and CDR2 SFDVKD come from the germline V gene. The CDR3 is made up of 16 amino acids.